This record covers a single TCR beta chain. TCRdb re-called the 5' RACE reads, yielding one record per CDR3 amino acid sequence without DNA. The sample features 150,000 or so distinct CDR3 sequences, with roughly 35% in its top ten. The data originate from a study of T cells expressing NK-cell markers. The TCR was taken from a woman aged 50 to 60 in good health. Sequenced: blood T cells: a sorted CD56 or NKG2C T cell subset, CD4+ or CD8+ T cells, or bulk PBMC T cells (not recorded which).

CDR3 amino acids: CSAKRAGRAVGELFF. The rearrangement links TRBV20-1 to TRBJ2-2; no DNA is available, so the TRBD2 call from TCRdb remains unchecked. Germline V lookup: CDR1 DFQATT, CDR2 SNEGSKA (reference sequence). CDR3 size: 15 residues.